A selection of T cell receptor beta chains follows, all from one sample in a study of T cells in Graves' hyperthyroidism and ophthalmopathy. TCRdb redid the calling of the multiplex PCR reads with MiXCR, one entry per CDR3 protein. Here the sample spans 450,000 to 600,000 distinct CDR3 sequences, around 15% being singletons. Specimen: blood. Source of these receptors: a woman aged 35 to 49 with Graves' hyperthyroidism. Both conserved end residues are part of each CDR3. D genes are given only for firm matches. Not all rows give a size; the values are once, few, many and, for expanded clones, a class.

J gene | CDR3 length | clone size | D gene | V gene | CDR3 protein | CDR3 DNA
TRBJ2-1 | 16 | many | TRBD1 | TRBV18 | CASSLLGTGVTDEQFF | TGTGCCAGCTCCCTACTCGGGACAGGGGTTACCGATGAGCAGTTCTTC
TRBJ2-2 | 15 | many | NA | TRBV10-3 | CAISDLRDGTGELFF | TGTGCCATCAGTGATTTGCGGGACGGCACCGGGGAGCTGTTTTTT
TRBJ2-6 | 16 | many | TRBD2 | TRBV30 | CAWSLGAGTGANVLTF | TGTGCCTGGAGTCTGGGAGCGGGGACTGGGGCCAACGTCCTGACTTTC
TRBJ2-7 | 12 | many | TRBD2 | TRBV2 | CASTSGSSEQYF | TGTGCCAGCACTAGCGGGAGCTCCGAGCAGTACTTC
TRBJ2-1 | 17 | NA | NA | TRBV29-1 | CSVVWLRGQSSYNEQFF | TGCAGCGTTGTGTGGCTCCGGGGTCAAAGCTCCTACAATGAGCAGTTCTTC
TRBJ1-1 | 13 | few | NA | TRBV4-1 | CASSQDEQTEAFF | TGCGCCAGCAGCCAAGATGAGCAGACTGAAGCTTTCTTT
TRBJ1-2 | 14 | NA | NA | TRBV28 | CASSYPGHNYGYTF | TGTGCCAGCAGTTACCCGGGACACAACTATGGCTACACCTTC
TRBJ2-1 | 15 | many | TRBD2 | TRBV27 | CASKPGRGSYNEQFF | TGTGCCAGCAAACCCGGGAGGGGCTCCTACAATGAGCAGTTCTTC
TRBJ2-1 | 14 | many | NA | TRBV6-5 | CASSYSWQSNEQFF | TGTGCCAGCAGTTACTCGTGGCAAAGCAATGAGCAGTTCTTC
TRBJ1-2 | 12 | few | TRBD1 | TRBV20-1 | CNTGTGGRGYTF | TGCAATACCGGGACAGGGGGTCGGGGCTACACCTTC
TRBJ2-2 | 14 | NA | NA | TRBV10-3 | CAISEGVDTGELFF | TGTGCCATCAGTGAGGGGGTTGACACCGGGGAGCTGTTTTTT
TRBJ2-7 | 17 | many | TRBD2 | TRBV14 | CASSQDPRLAGVQEQYF | TGTGCCAGCAGCCAAGATCCCAGACTAGCGGGGGTTCAGGAGCAGTACTTC
TRBJ2-7 | 12 | NA | NA | TRBV20-1 | CSVSGRSYEQYF | TGCAGTGTCTCGGGACGATCCTACGAGCAGTACTTC
TRBJ2-7 | 16 | NA | TRBD2 | TRBV6-6 | CASSYLGTSATYEQYF | TGTGCCAGCAGTTACTTAGGGACTAGTGCAACCTACGAGCAGTACTTC
TRBJ2-7 | 14 | NA | TRBD2 | TRBV28 | CASLAGGSTYEQYF | TGTGCCAGCCTAGCGGGAGGATCGACCTACGAGCAGTACTTC
TRBJ1-2 | 13 | NA | NA | TRBV5-6 | CASSFSRSYGYTF | TGTGCCAGCAGCTTTAGCAGGAGCTATGGCTACACCTTC
TRBJ2-7 | 13 | NA | TRBD1 | TRBV20-1 | CSAAPGQGLEQYF | TGCAGTGCAGCACCGGGACAGGGGCTCGAGCAGTACTTC
TRBJ1-1 | 16 | many | TRBD1 | TRBV2 | CASIRTGGAMNTEAFF | TGTGCCAGCATTCGAACAGGGGGGGCGATGAACACTGAAGCTTTCTTT
TRBJ1-4 | 13 | many | NA | TRBV28 | CATSTGEGEKLFF | TGTGCCACATCGACTGGAGAGGGTGAAAAACTGTTTTTT
TRBJ2-1 | 12 | many | NA | TRBV20-1 | CSARGENNEQFF | TGCAGTGCTAGAGGAGAAAACAATGAGCAGTTCTTC
TRBJ2-6 | 17 | NA | TRBD1 | TRBV7-3 | CASSLMPQGAGANVLTF | TGTGCCAGCAGCTTAATGCCACAGGGGGCAGGGGCCAACGTCCTGACTTTC
TRBJ1-3 | 15 | few | TRBD1 | TRBV5-1 | CASSLGTGNGNTIYF | TGCGCCAGCAGCTTGGGGACAGGAAATGGAAACACCATATATTTT
TRBJ1-1 | 17 | few | NA | TRBV6-1 | CASSSFSTVNMNTEAFF | TGTGCCAGCAGTTCTTTCTCAACAGTTAACATGAACACTGAAGCTTTCTTT
TRBJ1-1 | 15 | many | TRBD1 | TRBV5-8 | CASSSPTGLNTEAFF | TGTGCCAGCAGCTCCCCGACAGGGTTGAACACTGAAGCTTTCTTT
TRBJ2-3 | 14 | many | NA | TRBV2 | CASSVRGDADTQYF | TGTGCCAGCAGTGTCAGGGGAGATGCAGATACGCAGTATTTT
TRBJ2-5 | 16 | many | TRBD1 | TRBV20-1 | CSARERGPYTKLTQYF | TGCAGTGCTAGAGAGAGGGGGCCCTATACCAAGTTGACCCAGTACTTC
TRBJ2-1 | 14 | many | NA | TRBV28 | CASSYRVGYNEQFF | TGTGCCAGCAGCTACAGGGTCGGGTACAATGAGCAGTTCTTC
TRBJ1-2 | 14 | NA | NA | TRBV11-3 | CASSSPQGREGYTF | TGTGCCAGCAGCTCCCCTCAGGGGAGGGAGGGCTACACCTTC
TRBJ2-7 | 15 | many | NA | TRBV20-1 | CSAGPQGRGSYEQYF | TGCAGTGCTGGTCCGCAGGGACGAGGGTCCTACGAGCAGTACTTC
TRBJ2-7 | 13 | few | NA | TRBV20-1 | CSAAGTQTYEQYF | TGCAGTGCAGCCGGGACACAGACCTACGAGCAGTACTTC
TRBJ2-7 | 17 | few | NA | TRBV14 | CASSQKLNRVSAYEQYF | TGTGCCAGCAGCCAAAAACTGAACAGGGTTAGTGCCTACGAGCAGTACTTC
TRBJ1-5 | 13 | many | NA | TRBV24-1 | CATSAGPAVPQHF | TGTGCCACCAGTGCGGGACCCGCTGTGCCCCAGCATTTT
TRBJ2-5 | 13 | NA | NA | TRBV12-3/TRBV12-4 | CASSLSGKEIQYF | TGTGCCAGCAGTTTATCTGGGAAGGAGATCCAGTACTTC
TRBJ2-3 | 15 | many | TRBD2 | TRBV12-3/TRBV12-4 | CASSPRLAVADTQYF | TGTGCCAGCAGTCCCCGGCTAGCGGTTGCAGATACGCAGTATTTT
TRBJ2-3 | 19 | NA | TRBD2 | TRBV5-1 | CASSRTSGTLIFSTDTQYF | TGCGCCAGCAGCCGTACTAGCGGGACTCTGATTTTTAGCACAGATACGCAGTATTTT
TRBJ2-1 | 16 | few | TRBD1 | TRBV19 | CASSQDRGYLNNEQFF | TGTGCCAGTAGCCAGGACAGGGGCTATCTAAACAATGAGCAGTTCTTC
TRBJ1-2 | 13 | NA | NA | TRBV2 | CASSESRNHGYTF | TGTGCCAGCAGTGAAAGTCGGAACCATGGCTACACCTTC
TRBJ1-1 | 14 | NA | TRBD1 | TRBV10-3 | CAISESTQGAEAFF | TGTGCCATCAGTGAGTCGACTCAGGGGGCTGAAGCTTTCTTT
TRBJ2-5 | 15 | many | NA | TRBV12-3/TRBV12-4 | CASSRDRPSQETQYF | TGTGCCAGCAGCCGAGACAGGCCCTCCCAAGAGACCCAGTACTTC
TRBJ2-2 | 17 | few | TRBD2 | TRBV3-1 | CASSRTSGFSNTGELFF | TGTGCCAGCAGCAGGACTAGCGGGTTCTCGAACACCGGGGAGCTGTTTTTT
TRBJ2-7 | 16 | many | TRBD1 | TRBV6-5 | CASSHSRTGTSYEQYF | TGTGCCAGCAGTCACTCCCGGACAGGGACCTCCTACGAGCAGTACTTC
TRBJ2-1 | 17 | NA | TRBD2 | TRBV28 | CASSARKGLAGRSEQFF | TGTGCCAGCAGTGCCCGAAAGGGACTAGCGGGAAGGAGTGAGCAGTTCTTC
TRBJ2-1 | 14 | few | TRBD2 | TRBV3-1 | CASRGTSGKNEQFF | TGTGCCAGCAGGGGGACTAGCGGGAAGAATGAGCAGTTCTTC
TRBJ2-1 | 13 | NA | TRBD1 | TRBV19 | CASIDRAYNEQFF | TGTGCCAGTATTGACAGGGCCTACAATGAGCAGTTCTTC
TRBJ1-1 | 15 | many | TRBD1 | TRBV7-2 | CASSKRTGMNTEAFF | TGTGCCAGCAGCAAACGGACAGGGATGAACACTGAAGCTTTCTTT
TRBJ2-7 | 13 | many | NA | TRBV5-1 | CASSYGNTYEQYF | TGCGCCAGCAGCTACGGGAACACGTACGAGCAGTACTTC
TRBJ2-7 | 14 | many | NA | TRBV5-6 | CASSPGTSTYEQYF | TGTGCCAGCAGCCCCGGGACTTCGACCTACGAGCAGTACTTC
TRBJ2-1 | 16 | many | NA | TRBV9 | CASSRGGTTFYNEQFF | TGTGCCAGCAGCCGAGGAGGGACGACGTTCTACAATGAGCAGTTCTTC
TRBJ2-1 | 17 | NA | TRBD2 | TRBV20-1 | CSARGTSGTLEINEQFF | TGCAGTGCTAGGGGGACTAGCGGGACCCTCGAAATCAATGAGCAGTTCTTC